These T cell receptor beta chains were read from a single sample in a study of post-analysis software for immune sequencing data. TCRdb reprocessed the PCR reads via MiXCR and lists one record per CDR3 protein. The sample has about 680,000 distinct CDR3 sequences, over 45% seen once. Material for sequencing was blood. These receptors were obtained from a girl aged 2-10 years with multiple sclerosis. Both conserved end residues are part of each CDR3. The order of the fields is CDR3 protein, CDR3 DNA, J gene, V gene, D gene, clone size. A D gene is named only where the DNA matches it firmly. For some rows the clone size is stated as once, few or many, or as a class when expanded; others skip it.

cdr3_aa: CSAREGVYGYTF
cdr3_nt: TGCAGTGCTAGAGAAGGGGTTTATGGCTACACCTTC
j_call: TRBJ1-2
v_call: TRBV20-1
d_call: NA
clone_size: few

cdr3_aa: CASSFIRDRRTDTQYF
cdr3_nt: TGTGCCAGCAGCTTCATCCGGGACAGGCGAACAGATACGCAGTATTTT
j_call: TRBJ2-3
v_call: TRBV7-8
d_call: TRBD1
clone_size: NA

cdr3_aa: CASTPGGQRPYEQYF
cdr3_nt: TGTGCCAGCACCCCGGGAGGACAGAGGCCCTACGAGCAGTACTTC
j_call: TRBJ2-7
v_call: TRBV28
d_call: NA
clone_size: NA

cdr3_aa: CASSLKPYGWDSEAKNIQYF
cdr3_nt: TGTGCCAGCAGCTTAAAACCCTATGGATGGGACAGTGAAGCCAAAAACATTCAGTACTTC
j_call: TRBJ2-4
v_call: TRBV7-2
d_call: TRBD1
clone_size: NA

cdr3_aa: CASSLASGGRNEKLFF
cdr3_nt: TGTGCCAGCAGCCTTGCTTCAGGGGGCCGTAATGAAAAACTGTTTTTT
j_call: TRBJ1-4
v_call: TRBV7-9
d_call: TRBD1
clone_size: NA

cdr3_aa: CSVARGNTDTQYF
cdr3_nt: TGCAGCGTTGCCAGGGGAAACACAGATACGCAGTATTTT
j_call: TRBJ2-3
v_call: TRBV29-1
d_call: NA
clone_size: few

cdr3_aa: CSARWGSGLGEQFF
cdr3_nt: TGCAGCGCCCGATGGGGTAGCGGGCTGGGTGAGCAGTTCTTC
j_call: TRBJ2-1
v_call: TRBV29-1
d_call: TRBD2
clone_size: few

cdr3_aa: CASSSFVLPLDNEQFF
cdr3_nt: TGTGCCAGCAGCTCATTTGTACTACCATTAGACAATGAGCAGTTCTTC
j_call: TRBJ2-1
v_call: TRBV7-2
d_call: NA
clone_size: few

cdr3_aa: CASSLDRASGETQYF
cdr3_nt: TGTGCCAGCAGCTTAGACAGGGCGAGTGGAGAGACCCAGTACTTC
j_call: TRBJ2-5
v_call: TRBV7-9
d_call: NA
clone_size: NA

cdr3_aa: CASSVEGGETQYF
cdr3_nt: TGTGCCAGCAGCGTAGAAGGGGGAGAGACCCAGTACTTC
j_call: TRBJ2-5
v_call: TRBV9
d_call: NA
clone_size: NA

cdr3_aa: CASSYNSGGTAHSDEQFF
cdr3_nt: TGTGCCAGCAGTTACAATTCCGGCGGGACAGCCCATTCAGATGAGCAGTTCTTC
j_call: TRBJ2-1
v_call: TRBV6-5
d_call: NA
clone_size: NA

cdr3_aa: CASREREGYVDNEQFF
cdr3_nt: TGCGCCAGCAGGGAACGGGAGGGATATGTGGACAATGAGCAGTTCTTC
j_call: TRBJ2-1
v_call: TRBV5-1
d_call: TRBD2
clone_size: few

cdr3_aa: CASSLILAGGAQETQYF
cdr3_nt: TGCGCCAGCAGCCTAATACTAGCGGGAGGCGCCCAAGAGACCCAGTACTTC
j_call: TRBJ2-5
v_call: TRBV5-1
d_call: TRBD2
clone_size: NA

cdr3_aa: CASSLLAESSYNEQFF
cdr3_nt: TGTGCCAGCAGCCTTTTAGCGGAAAGCTCCTACAATGAGCAGTTCTTC
j_call: TRBJ2-1
v_call: TRBV3-1
d_call: NA
clone_size: NA

cdr3_aa: CAWSYQDEQFF
cdr3_nt: TGTGCCTGGAGCTATCAGGATGAGCAGTTCTTC
j_call: TRBJ2-1
v_call: TRBV30
d_call: NA
clone_size: once

cdr3_aa: CASSFKRERNEQFF
cdr3_nt: TGTGCCAGCAGTTTTAAGCGGGAGAGGAATGAGCAGTTCTTC
j_call: TRBJ2-1
v_call: TRBV12-3/TRBV12-4
d_call: TRBD2
clone_size: NA

cdr3_aa: CATSSGSNQPQHF
cdr3_nt: TGTGCCACCAGCTCGGGTAGCAATCAGCCCCAGCATTTT
j_call: TRBJ1-5
v_call: TRBV24-1
d_call: NA
clone_size: few

cdr3_aa: CSVELGTGGETQYF
cdr3_nt: TGCAGCGTTGAACTGGGGACAGGGGGAGAGACCCAGTACTTC
j_call: TRBJ2-5
v_call: TRBV29-1
d_call: TRBD1
clone_size: NA

cdr3_aa: CASSLETAGLAGTNEQFF
cdr3_nt: TGCGCCAGCAGCTTGGAGACAGCAGGACTAGCGGGAACCAATGAGCAGTTCTTC
j_call: TRBJ2-1
v_call: TRBV5-1
d_call: TRBD2
clone_size: NA

cdr3_aa: CASSPAPSPSSYEQYF
cdr3_nt: TGCGCCAGCAGCCCGGCCCCCTCGCCTTCGTCCTACGAGCAGTACTTC
j_call: TRBJ2-7
v_call: TRBV4-1
d_call: NA
clone_size: few

cdr3_aa: CASSKGEGNSPLHF
cdr3_nt: TGTGCCAGCAGCAAAGGGGAGGGCAATTCACCCCTCCACTTT
j_call: TRBJ1-6
v_call: TRBV21-1
d_call: NA
clone_size: NA

cdr3_aa: CASRCQGAQETQYF
cdr3_nt: TGTGCCAGCAGATGTCAGGGGGCGCAGGAGACCCAGTACTTC
j_call: TRBJ2-5
v_call: TRBV6-6
d_call: TRBD1
clone_size: NA